The T cell receptor beta chain under discussion was sequenced for a study of early T cells in non-severe SARS-CoV-2 infection. As for the study in general: The input, bulk RNA from unsorted whole blood, was sequenced, and chains were unpaired. Notes on the study in general: Comparison of clonotypes with VDJdb favored anti-spike CD8 responses while missing private and CD4 specificities.

This clonotype has at least ten counts. As yet, its antigen is unknown. Unique molecular identifiers were attached to individual cDNA molecules. MiXCR was run by TCRdb on the 5' RACE reads, yielding one entry per CDR3 protein. The sample has 95,000 to 110,000 distinct CDR3 sequences; roughly 10% are singletons. The CDR3 has 15 amino acids. The V end was cut by 6 bases, the J end by 3 bases, with 18 bases between. Germline CDR1 and CDR2: KGHSH and LQKENI. The TCR sequence derives from an adult who was a healthcare worker with PCR-confirmed SARS-CoV-2 infection or an uninfected control (not recorded which). V gene TRBV18 combines with J gene TRBJ2-7; D is perhaps TRBD1 or TRBD2 (5 bases each). Source material: whole blood. For the CDR3, the DNA is TGTGCCAGCTCTCCGTCCGGGACGGCGTTCTACGAGCAGTACTTC. It specifies CASSPSGTAFYEQYF.